Below are 19 T cell receptor beta chains sequenced from a single sample in a study of cytomegalovirus exposure and HLA in healthy donors. In the PCR, 60 Vbeta and 13 Jbeta primers were used. Data came from immunoSEQ multiplex PCR; TCRdb stores just in-frame clones and leaves some out. The sample yields about 160,000 clones, about 65% seen once. The sample was PBMCs. Receptor source: a woman younger than 35 in good health and CMV-seropositive.

This clone was seen a handful of times. The chain has TRBV27 and TRBJ2-7, with 9 bases fitting TRBD1. This CDR3 is 16 amino acids long. V lost 5 bases and J lost 0; bases outside the gene matches: 8. Per the germline V gene, CDR1 is MNHEY and CDR2 is SMNVEV (reference sequence). CDR3 sequence reads: CASSPATGGISYEQYF. The DNA for the CDR3 is TGTGCCAGCAGTCCGGCGACAGGGGGGATCTCCTACGAGCAGTACTTC.

The chain couples TRBV11-2 to TRBJ2-3; D is undetermined. Per germline, CDR1 SGHAT and CDR2 FQNNGV. The CDR3 runs to 14 residues. Trimming took 10 bases from V and 2 from J, leaving 16 bases between them. CDR3 protein: CATAERRLTDTQYF. The DNA for the CDR3 is TGTGCCACCGCAGAAAGGCGACTCACAGATACGCAGTATTTT.

This clone was recorded once. The chain combines TRBV21-1 with TRBJ2-3; whether TRBD1, the table's D call, matches the DNA was not checked. TRBV21-1 is shown as a pseudogene. The CDR3 consists of 15 residues. CDR3 bases: TGTGCCAGCAGCAAAGGTGTCCTAGGGGGCGATACGCAGTATTTT. It codes for CASSKGVLGGDTQYF.

With respect to this clone: The junction and the germline gene differ at one end; a read error may be behind it. The chain employs TRBV7-7 and TRBJ2-1; TRBD2 matches 9 bases. CDR3 length: 15 amino acids. The germline V gene encodes CDR1 SSHAT and CDR2 FNYEAQ (reference sequence). In DNA form, the CDR3 reads TGTGCTAGCAGCTTAGGTGCGGGAGGGCCCAATGAGCAGTTCTTC. Amino acid sequence: CASSLGAGGPNEQFF.

This chain links TRBV5-1 with TRBJ1-1, with 7 nucleotides matching TRBD1. CDR3 length: 14 residues. The V gene end was trimmed by 4 bases and the J gene end by 9 bases; junction bases not matched to a gene: 12. Germline CDR1 SGHRS, CDR2 YFSETQ. The chain's CDR3 is CASSPQTGASQAFF. The CDR3 DNA sequence: TGCGCCAGCAGCCCGCAAACAGGGGCATCGCAAGCTTTCTTT.

The chain combines TRBV14 with TRBJ2-5; 15 nucleotides agree with TRBD2. The CDR3 length is 18 residues. Germline-derived CDR1 and CDR2 are SGHDN and FVKESK. J gave up 4 bases and V 3 bases, and 9 bases lay outside the gene matches. This CDR3 reads CASSQPGLAGGSGETQYF. The CDR3, as DNA: TGTGCCAGCAGCCAGCCGGGACTAGCGGGGGGATCGGGAGAGACCCAGTACTTC.

The V gene is TRBV18, the J gene TRBJ1-1, with TRBD1 matching 8 bases. Germline V lookup: CDR1 KGHSH, CDR2 LQKENI. The CDR3 consists of 16 residues. Trimming at V came to 3 bases and at J to 1 base, leaving 7 bases not matched to a gene. The CDR3 DNA follows: TGTGCCAGCTCACCCCCAAACGGACAGGGGAACACTGAAGCTTTCTTT. It is translated as CASSPPNGQGNTEAFF.

J is TRBJ1-5 and V is TRBV5-8, with D possibly TRBD1 on 5 matching bases. V lost 3 bases to trimming and J lost 4 bases, with 17 bases between them. Germline V CDR1 and CDR2: SGHTS, YDEGEE. The CDR3 totals 16 residues. The CDR3 loop is CASSYGWGGRNQPQHF. The DNA for the CDR3 is TGTGCCAGCAGCTATGGTTGGGGGGGACGGAATCAGCCCCAGCATTTT.

The chain couples TRBV2 to TRBJ2-5; TRBD2 is a possible D gene (5 bases). The end of the DNA fits TRBJ2-7 better, so the J call may be wrong. CDR3 length: 12 residues. Per germline, CDR1 SNHLY and CDR2 FYNNEI. CDR3 sequence: CASGLAFYEQYF. The CDR3 DNA reads TGTGCCAGCGGCCTAGCTTTCTACGAGCAGTACTTC.

The chain joins TRBV25-1 to TRBJ2-1, with D unresolved. Looked up from germline, CDR1 is MGHDK and CDR2 is SYGVNS. The CDR3 has 15 amino acids. The V end lost 4 bases, the J end lost 6 bases, and 16 bases lay between the germline ends. The CDR3 region has the DNA TGTGCCAGCAGTGGGCGAGGCAGCGAGATCAATGAGCAGTTCTTC. Its translation is CASSGRGSEINEQFF.

The chain couples TRBV4-1 to TRBJ1-4; D remains ambiguous. This CDR3 spans 17 amino acids. The V end was cut by 1 base, the J end by 7 bases, with 19 bases between. Germline V gene sequence: CDR1 MGHRA, CDR2 YSYEKL. CDR3 loop: CASSQVALEGSREKLFF. CDR3 bases: TGCGCCAGCAGCCAAGTGGCTTTAGAGGGTTCCCGTGAAAAACTGTTTTTT.

The chain carries TRBV29-1 and TRBJ1-2, with TRBD1 identical over 7 bases. Germline V CDR1 and CDR2: SQVTM, ANQGSEA. Trimming removed 4 bases from V and 4 bases from J; junction bases left unmatched: 3. The CDR3 runs to 12 residues. The CDR3 coding sequence is TGCAGCGTTGCGGGACAGACCTATGGCTACACCTTC. It translates to CSVAGQTYGYTF.

The genes are TRBV15 and TRBJ2-7; 11 bases are shared with TRBD2. Germline loops: CDR1 LNHNV, CDR2 YYDKDF (reference sequence). Trimming took 5 bases from V and 9 from J; bases not matched to a gene: 15. The CDR3 is made up of 16 amino acids. The CDR3 here is CATSGSLGLAGGVQYF. The CDR3 region has the DNA TGTGCCACCAGCGGATCCTTAGGACTAGCGGGTGGAGTGCAGTACTTC.

The V and J genes are TRBV29-1 and TRBJ2-7; possibly TRBD1 for D (6 bases). V was cut by 6 bases and J by 3 bases, with 12 bases left in between. CDR1 SQVTM and CDR2 ANQGSEA come from the germline V gene. There are 12 residues in the CDR3. The CDR3 reads CSVTGPHYEQYF. CDR3 nucleotide sequence: TGCAGCGTGACAGGCCCCCACTACGAGCAGTACTTC.

This chain links TRBV27 with TRBJ2-7; TRBD2 matches 11 bases. CDR1 MNHEY and CDR2 SMNVEV come from the germline V gene (reference sequence). V lost 5 bases, J lost 3 bases, and 9 bases stayed unmatched. The CDR3 is 16 residues long. Here the CDR3 DNA reads TGTGCCAGCAGTCCATACTCCGGGACTAGCGGCTACGAGCAGTACTTC. The encoded protein is CASSPYSGTSGYEQYF.

The rearrangement joins TRBV30 to TRBJ1-1; D unresolved. V was shortened by 8 bases and J by 11 bases, with 18 bases between the two germline ends. This CDR3 comprises 11 residues. CDR1 GTSNPN and CDR2 SVGIG come from the germline V gene (reference sequence). CDR3 in amino acids: CALEKAGEAFF. Written as DNA, the CDR3 is TGTGCCCTGGAGAAAGCCGGGGAGGCTTTCTTT.

This clone occurred a few times. The rearrangement joins TRBV6-5 to TRBJ2-1; maybe TRBD1 (6 bases). The CDR3 consists of 14 residues. Trimming stripped 6 bases from V and 4 bases from J, with 13 bases between. CDR1 and CDR2 from the germline V gene are MNHEY and SVGAGI. CDR3: CASRISGTYNEQFF. CDR3 nucleotide sequence: TGTGCCAGCAGGATCTCAGGGACATACAATGAGCAGTTCTTC.

The chain links TRBV5-1 to TRBJ2-3; 8 nucleotides agree with TRBD2. Trimming cost V 7 bases and J 0 bases; bases outside gene matches: 10. This CDR3 is 16 amino acids long. Germline lookup yields CDR1 SGHRS and CDR2 YFSETQ. CDR3 sequence reads: CASSKVLAASTDTQYF. Written as DNA, the CDR3 is TGCGCCAGCTCAAAGGTACTAGCGGCTAGCACAGATACGCAGTATTTT.

This chain connects TRBV5-4 to TRBJ2-7; D is possibly TRBD2 (5 bases). The V gene lost 2 bases and the J gene lost 0 bases, with 9 bases spanning the gap. The CDR3 runs to 14 residues. Germline V gene data show CDR1 as SGHNT and CDR2 as YYREEE (reference sequence). This CDR3 is CASSFSATSYEQYF. In DNA form, the CDR3 reads TGTGCCAGCAGCTTTAGCGCTACCTCCTACGAGCAGTACTTC.